The TCR beta chain under discussion was sequenced for a study of blood T cell repertoires in COVID-19. Study context: COVID-19 samples, acute and convalescent, were from the United States, Italy and Spain. PBMCs, B-cell-depleted T cells, or T cells were the source of the cDNA or gDNA that made up the material.

Original handling: How many nucleated cells were present was estimated from reference gene primer amplification. Assay used: immunoSEQ multiplex PCR; TCRdb lists only in-frame clones, some missing. V and J calls plus clone size are reproduced from that table; the DNA served to infer D and trimming. The repertoire holds fewer than 200,000 clones, with about 80% as singletons. The CDR3 runs to 16 residues. Germline lookup yields CDR1 MNHNY and CDR2 SVGAGI (reference sequence). Trimming took 6 bases from V and 6 from J; bases not matched to a gene: 12. The TCR comes from a human donor in a cohort sampled during active COVID-19. The rearrangement joins TRBV6-6 to TRBJ2-1; 9 bases map to TRBD1. Input material: peripheral blood. CDR3 residues: CASSSKRQGDINEQFF. Here the CDR3 DNA reads TGTGCCAGCAGCTCCAAAAGACAGGGGGACATCAATGAGCAGTTCTTC.